These 16 T cell receptor beta chains were sequenced from one sample in a study of identical twins. One entry per CDR3 protein, called by TCRdb with MiXCR from the 5' RACE reads. The sample contains roughly 720,000 distinct CDR3 sequences, roughly 20% of which appear only once. This sample was also put to use in a study of T cells expressing NK-cell markers.

The sequenced sample was PBMCs. Receptor source: a woman aged 18 to 35 in good health.

The V and J genes are TRBV29-1 and TRBJ2-2; 9 nucleotides line up with TRBD1. The CDR3 extends over 12 amino acids. Germline V gene data show CDR1 as SQVTM and CDR2 as ANQGSEA. V gave up 6 bases and J gave up 6 bases; unmatched junction bases: 2. The CDR3 DNA follows: TGCAGCGTAAGACAGGGGGCCGGGGAGCTGTTTTTT. This codes for CSVRQGAGELFF.

The chain joins TRBV29-1 to TRBJ2-3; D might be TRBD2 (6 bases). Germline lookup yields CDR1 SQVTM and CDR2 ANQGSEA. The length of the CDR3 is 11 residues. V gave up 4 bases and J gave up 5 bases, with 7 bases separating them. The CDR3 nucleotides read TGCAGCGTTGTGGGAGGAGATACGCAGTATTTT. The encoded protein is CSVVGGDTQYF.

This chain joins TRBV6-2 or TRBV6-3 and TRBJ2-1; D possibly uses TRBD1 or TRBD2 (5 bases each). The germline gives CDR1 MNHEY, CDR2 SVGEGT. This CDR3 has 16 residues. Trimming shortened V by 7 bases and J by 10 bases, and 26 bases separated the two germline ends. CDR3 region: CASTQPPGPLRQEQFF. The CDR3 DNA reads as TGTGCCAGCACCCAACCACCGGGACCGCTTAGACAGGAGCAGTTCTTC.

The rearrangement links TRBV20-1 to TRBJ1-1; 8 nucleotides agree with TRBD1. Trimming removed 5 bases from V and 3 bases from J; junction bases left unmatched: 5. The CDR3 has 13 residues. Germline loops: CDR1 DFQATT, CDR2 SNEGSKA (reference sequence). The CDR3 region is CSAPNRGDTEAFF. The CDR3 coding sequence is TGCAGTGCTCCAAACAGGGGGGACACTGAAGCTTTCTTT.

This clonotype turned up a few times. CDR3 bases: TGTGCCAGCAGCTTGACAGGGACTCGGTACGAGCAGTACTTC. Translating gives CASSLTGTRYEQYF. The gene calls are TRBV5-6 and TRBJ2-7; perhaps D is TRBD1 or TRBD2 (6 bases each). V shed 1 base and J shed 4 bases, with 12 bases lying between them. The CDR3 has 14 amino acids. Germline CDR1 SGHDT, CDR2 YYEEEE.

This chain connects TRBV20-1 to TRBJ2-2, with D possibly TRBD2 on 6 matching bases. CDR1 is DFQATT, CDR2 SNEGSKA, per germline (reference sequence). The V end lost 1 base, the J end lost 0 bases, and 12 bases lay between the germline ends. The CDR3 has 16 residues. The DNA for the CDR3 is TGCAGTGCTAGAGCTCGGGCGGGGTCGAACACCGGGGAGCTGTTTTTT. Amino acid sequence: CSARARAGSNTGELFF.

In its sample, this clonotype was seen a few times. CDR3 loop: CASGASGKIEQFF. The CDR3 nucleotides read TGTGCCAGTGGGGCTAGCGGGAAGATTGAGCAGTTCTTC. The V call is TRBV10-3, the J call TRBJ2-1; 9 nucleotides agree with TRBD2. Germline-derived CDR1 and CDR2 are ENHRY and SYGVKD. J lost 9 bases, V lost 10 bases, and 10 bases had no gene match. The CDR3 length is 13 residues.

This clonotype was picked up many times. The rearrangement joins TRBV5-5 to TRBJ2-2; weak D call: TRBD2 (5 bases). The CDR3 loop spans 13 amino acids. The germline V and J ends were trimmed by 0 bases and 7 bases, with 7 bases remaining between them. The germline V gene has CDR1 SGHKS and CDR2 YYEKEE (reference sequence). The CDR3 DNA is TGTGCCAGCAGCTTGGCCGAGGGCGGGGAGCTGTTTTTT. This gives the protein CASSLAEGGELFF.

Only a few counts were recorded for this clonotype. The J gene is TRBJ2-7, the V gene TRBV15; the match to TRBD1 covers 7 bases. Germline values: CDR1 LNHNV, CDR2 YYDKDF (reference sequence). Losses at the gene ends were 4 bases for V and 11 bases for J; bases not matched to a gene: 14. This CDR3 comprises 14 residues. The CDR3 DNA follows: TGTGCCACCAGCACCGGAACCGTTACAGGGGTTGAGTACTTC. This codes for CATSTGTVTGVEYF.

This clonotype was detected a few times. V and J are TRBV5-1 and TRBJ2-7, with 11 nucleotides matching TRBD1. This CDR3 has 15 residues. The V gene end was trimmed by 4 bases and the J gene end by 2 bases; junction bases not matched to a gene: 5. The germline CDR1 and CDR2 sequences are SGHRS and YFSETQ. The CDR3 sequence is CASSVGTGGPYEQYF. In DNA, the CDR3 is TGCGCCAGCAGCGTAGGGACAGGGGGTCCCTACGAGCAGTACTTC.

This clonotype was seen only a few times. CDR3 DNA sequence: TGCAGTGCCCCATTTTTCGGGGGGGGGCGCTCAGGGGAGCAGTTCTTC. It codes for CSAPFFGGGRSGEQFF. The chain employs TRBV20-1 and TRBJ2-1; 8 bases are a match to TRBD2. The CDR3 contains 16 residues. Germline V CDR1 and CDR2: DFQATT, SNEGSKA (reference sequence). With V trimmed by 6 bases and J by 10 bases, 20 bases remained unmatched.

The chain employs TRBV10-3 and TRBJ1-1; TRBD1 is a possible D gene (6 bases). Trimming cost V 4 bases and J 3 bases, with 15 bases left between them. Germline V gene sequence: CDR1 ENHRY, CDR2 SYGVKD. This CDR3 spans 15 amino acids. The CDR3 spells CAISVSQGTDTEAFF. As DNA, the CDR3 is TGTGCCATCAGTGTTAGTCAGGGGACTGACACTGAAGCTTTCTTT.

The chain uses TRBV7-9 and TRBJ2-7; 9 bases align to TRBD2. J gave up 2 bases and V 3 bases, and 8 bases lay outside the gene matches. Per the germline V gene, CDR1 is SEHNR and CDR2 is FQNEAQ (reference sequence). This CDR3 comprises 16 residues. The CDR3 sequence: CASSFQAGGWAYEQYF. The CDR3 DNA follows: TGTGCCAGCAGCTTCCAAGCGGGGGGCTGGGCCTACGAGCAGTACTTC.

This chain joins TRBV6-5 and TRBJ1-1; D not resolved. Germline-derived CDR1 and CDR2 are MNHEY and SVGAGI. Trimming left V 0 bases short and J 3 bases short, with 8 bases between. CDR3 length equals 14 residues. The CDR3 protein is CASSYSTGYTEAFF. CDR3 coding DNA: TGTGCCAGCAGTTACTCGACGGGGTACACTGAAGCTTTCTTT.

This chain links TRBV5-1 with TRBJ2-2; TRBD2 matches 8 bases. V gave up 2 bases and J gave up 7 bases; unmatched junction bases: 7. CDR1 and CDR2 (germline): SGHRS, YFSETQ. The CDR3 is 15 residues long. The CDR3 sequence: CASSFRAGVVGELFF. CDR3 nucleotide sequence: TGCGCCAGCAGCTTCAGAGCGGGAGTGGTCGGGGAGCTGTTTTTT.

This clonotype has more than one count but fewer than ten. This rearrangement joins TRBV20-1 to TRBJ2-3; TRBD2 matches at 9 bases. There are 14 residues in the CDR3. V shed 2 bases and J 1 base; nucleotides not matched to a gene: 1. Germline V gives CDR1 DFQATT, CDR2 SNEGSKA (reference sequence). CDR3 DNA: TGCAGTGCTAGACGGACTAGCGGCACAGATACGCAGTATTTT. Protein sequence: CSARRTSGTDTQYF.